A selection of T cell receptor beta chains follows, all from one sample in a study of blood T cell repertoires in COVID-19. Clones were sequenced by immunoSEQ multiplex PCR, and TCRdb holds only the in-frame ones, with some missing. The data show about 140,000 clones, about 86% seen once. Sequenced material: peripheral blood. The receptors were gathered from a woman aged 55-75 years with acute or convalescent COVID-19. Each CDR3 is given without its conserved first and last residue. D genes are given only for firm matches.

- TRBJ2-2 TRBV14 ASSFTRAAGELF
- TRBJ1-1 TRBV30 AWNPGKDTEAF
TRBD2 TRBJ2-7 TRBV7-9 ASSALGGGGEQY
TRBD1 TRBJ1-2 TRBV30 AVRRGTGDGYT
- TRBJ2-2 TRBV6-2/TRBV6-3 ASSYLTGELF
TRBD2 TRBJ2-3 TRBV5-1 ASSARLAGNMDTQY
TRBD1 TRBJ2-7 TRBV7-9 ASSLGTGLYEQY
TRBD2 TRBJ2-1 TRBV27 ASSLSSDWRGVYNEQF
TRBD1 TRBJ2-7 TRBV19 ASSNYRPGQGLYEQY
- TRBJ2-2 TRBV5-8 ASSFRGGPNTGELF
TRBD1 TRBJ2-1 TRBV5-1 ASSLQGQGGDNEQF
- TRBJ2-7 TRBV28 ASSQLSYEQY
- TRBJ2-1 TRBV7-9 ASSLEGAGANEQF
- TRBJ2-3 TRBV11-2 ASSFPGHTTDTQY
- TRBJ2-3 TRBV29-1 SVVQSSTDTQY
- TRBJ2-2 TRBV19 ASSAIRESGELF
- TRBJ2-1 TRBV7-2 ASSTSTGNEQF
TRBD1 TRBJ1-1 TRBV6-2/TRBV6-3 ASSYSRDRGTEAF
- TRBJ1-4 TRBV2 ATLKSGEEKLF
TRBD1 TRBJ2-7 TRBV28 ASSSSGTGISYEQY
TRBD1 TRBJ1-6 TRBV6-5 ASTRGQENSPLH
- TRBJ1-1 TRBV15 AAGQRISEAF
- TRBJ2-7 TRBV5-4 ASSLIGVYSYEQY
- TRBJ1-6 TRBV7-9 ASSDLRSSYNSPLH
TRBD1 TRBJ2-3 TRBV11-3 ASSSGTGIEGTDTQY
- TRBJ2-3 TRBV30 ARRAQGTQY
TRBD1 TRBJ2-7 TRBV28 ASSRDRDGEQY
TRBD1 TRBJ1-1 TRBV12-3/TRBV12-4 ASNGQGSTEAF
TRBD2 TRBJ2-7 TRBV5-1 ASSLEGLAYHEQY
- TRBJ1-1 TRBV27 ASSLWGKGDTEAF
TRBD2 TRBJ2-1 TRBV4-3 ASSIQRGREQF
- TRBJ2-2 TRBV7-7 ASSRDTHTGELF
TRBD1 TRBJ2-1 TRBV6-5 ASSRDSSYNEQF
- TRBJ1-3 TRBV25-1 ASSGSGSSGNTIY
TRBD2 TRBJ2-5 TRBV28 ASSPQTSRNQETQY
- TRBJ2-1 TRBV7-9 ASSSHRVSYNEQF
- TRBJ2-7 TRBV30 AFRTVPTYEQY
- TRBJ1-1 TRBV14 ASSQRVRGGLEAF
- TRBJ1-1 TRBV7-9 ASSFSSRITEAF
- TRBJ1-5 TRBV20-1 SASAGEMWGNQPQH
- TRBJ2-2 TRBV5-1 ASFRGRDTGELF
TRBD1 TRBJ2-7 TRBV18 ASSGGQAGTYEQY
TRBD1 TRBJ2-7 TRBV7-2 ASSLGTGSWEQY
- TRBJ1-2 TRBV2 ANFGGARETFSNGYT
- TRBJ1-5 TRBV30 AWSVRGGSYSNQPQH
TRBD1 TRBJ1-2 TRBV30 AWGQGWYGYT
TRBD2 TRBJ2-5 TRBV11-3 ASSYRTSGETQY
- TRBJ1-5 TRBV6-6 ATQQGRYSNQPQH
- TRBJ1-4 TRBV6-5 ASTELEKLF
- TRBJ2-7 TRBV21-1 ASINPGAWEGEQY
- TRBJ2-3 TRBV5-1 ASRGRTGADTQY
- TRBJ1-5 TRBV6-5 ASSYSRVDSNQPQH